One T cell receptor (beta chain) is described in this entry. What it binds is unknown. The same CDR3 is also encoded by other DNA sequences in this sample. CDR1 and CDR2 (germline): MNHEY, SVGAGI. The V and J ends lost 0 bases and 3 bases respectively, with 14 bases between them. The CDR3 length is 16 residues. This sample stems from a study of cytomegalovirus exposure and HLA in healthy donors. It was with 60 Vbeta and 13 Jbeta primers that the PCR ran. Generated by immunoSEQ multiplex PCR, the TCRdb table keeps only in-frame clones and is missing some. This sample has about 31,000 clones, with 35% to 55% found just once. Study-level findings and limits: Beyond CMV serostatus, there was no information to go on about immune exposure. A later analysis linked a missense variant in DCLRE1C to the trimming of TCR beta V and J genes. Overall, roughly 160 TCR beta chains were annotated as cytomegalovirus-associated.

Unrecorded immune exposure was likely among donors, who were nominally healthy when sampled. The sequence came from a woman in her fifties or sixties in good health and CMV-seronegative. The genes are TRBV6-5 and TRBJ1-1, with TRBD1 as a possible D gene (5 bases). The specimen was PBMCs. CDR3: CASSYSGLLAHTEAFF. CDR3 coding DNA: TGTGCCAGCAGTTACTCGGGGCTTCTGGCACACACTGAAGCTTTCTTT.